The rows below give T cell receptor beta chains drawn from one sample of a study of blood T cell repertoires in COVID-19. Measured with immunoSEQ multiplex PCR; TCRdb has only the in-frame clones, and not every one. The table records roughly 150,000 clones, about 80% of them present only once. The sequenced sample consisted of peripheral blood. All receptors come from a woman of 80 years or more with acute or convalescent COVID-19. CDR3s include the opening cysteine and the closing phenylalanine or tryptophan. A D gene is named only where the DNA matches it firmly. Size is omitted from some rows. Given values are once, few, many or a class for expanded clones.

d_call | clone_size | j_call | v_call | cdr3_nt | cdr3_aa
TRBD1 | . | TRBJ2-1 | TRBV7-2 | TGTGCCAGCAGCTTAGCGCAAGGGGGCACATACAATGAGCAGTTCTTC | CASSLAQGGTYNEQFF
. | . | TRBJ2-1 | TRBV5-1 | TGCGCCAGCAGTTTTGGGAGCGGTAATGAGCAGTTCTTC | CASSFGSGNEQFF
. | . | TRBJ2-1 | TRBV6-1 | TGTGCCAGCAGTGAAGAAGCGGGCTCCTACAATGAGCAGTTCTTC | CASSEEAGSYNEQFF
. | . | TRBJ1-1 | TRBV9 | TGTGCCAGCAGCCCCCAGGGTCAGATGAACACTGAAGCTTTCTTT | CASSPQGQMNTEAFF
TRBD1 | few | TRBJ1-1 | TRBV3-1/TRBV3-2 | TGTGCCAGCAGCCAAGATTGGACCGGGACAGGGGAGAAGACTGAAGCTTTCTTT | CASSQDWTGTGEKTEAFF
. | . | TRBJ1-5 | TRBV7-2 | TGTGCCAGCAGTCCCCATGGCAATCAGCCCCAGCATTTT | CASSPHGNQPQHF
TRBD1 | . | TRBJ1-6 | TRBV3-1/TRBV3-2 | TGTGCCAGCAGCCAAGTCCGACAGGGTGAAAAGCCCCTCCACTTT | CASSQVRQGEKPLHF
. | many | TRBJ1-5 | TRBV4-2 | TGTGCCAGCAGCCAAGATAGCAGGGATCAGCCCCAGCATTTT | CASSQDSRDQPQHF
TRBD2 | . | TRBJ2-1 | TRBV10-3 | TGTGCCATCAGCGGACTAGCGGGAGTAAGGAATGAGCAGTTCTTC | CAISGLAGVRNEQFF
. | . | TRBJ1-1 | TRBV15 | TGTGCCACCAGCAGAGATAGGGGTCAGCAGGAGGGGTGGTACGCTGAAGCTTTCTTT | CATSRDRGQQEGWYAEAFF
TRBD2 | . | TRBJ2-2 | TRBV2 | TGTGCCAGCGACCCCACAGGACTAGCGGGAAGTGGAACCGGGGAGCTGTTTTTT | CASDPTGLAGSGTGELFF
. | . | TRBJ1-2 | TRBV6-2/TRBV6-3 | TGTGCCAGCAGTTACTCGCCAGCCGCCGGGGACTATGGCTACACCTTC | CASSYSPAAGDYGYTF
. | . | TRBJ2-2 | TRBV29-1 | TGCAGCGTTGAAGAGTCGAAACAAAACACCGGGGAGCTGTTTTTT | CSVEESKQNTGELFF
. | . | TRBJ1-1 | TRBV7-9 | TGTGCCAGCAGCTTAGAACAGATCACTGAAGCTTTCTTT | CASSLEQITEAFF
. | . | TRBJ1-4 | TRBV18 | TGTGCCAGCTCACCACCGTTGCGGGAAACTAATGAAAAACTGTTTTTT | CASSPPLRETNEKLFF
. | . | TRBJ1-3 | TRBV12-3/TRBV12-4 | TGTGCCAGCAGCTTACTCGGAAACACCATATATTTT | CASSLLGNTIYF
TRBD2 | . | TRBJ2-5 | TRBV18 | TGTGCCAGCTCACCGCAGACTAGCGGGATACAAGAGACCCAGTACTTC | CASSPQTSGIQETQYF
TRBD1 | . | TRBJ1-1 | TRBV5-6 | TGTGCCAGCAGCACGGGACAGGGGCAGGATACTGAAGCTTTCTTT | CASSTGQGQDTEAFF
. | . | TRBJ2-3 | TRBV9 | TGTGCCAGCAGCGTAGGAGGGAGTTCCCCAGATACGCAGTATTTT | CASSVGGSSPDTQYF
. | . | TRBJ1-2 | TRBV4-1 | TGCGCCAGCAGCCAAGGGTTTGGAGGGAGGGGAGGCTACACCTTC | CASSQGFGGRGGYTF
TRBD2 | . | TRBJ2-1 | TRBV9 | TGTGCCAGCAGTCGTAGCGGGGGCAACATTGAGCAGTTCTTC | CASSRSGGNIEQFF
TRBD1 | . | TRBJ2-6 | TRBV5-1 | TGCGCCAGCAGCTTGACAGGGGTCGGACAGTCTGGGGCCAACGTCCTGACTTTC | CASSLTGVGQSGANVLTF